The next 22 T cell receptor beta chains were all read from a single sample in a study of T cells in Graves' hyperthyroidism and ophthalmopathy. RNA transcripts yielded amplified TCR beta CDR3 regions. First-round RT-PCR of the TCR CDR3 relied on the HTBI primer set. Using its own MiXCR run on the multiplex PCR reads, TCRdb lists one record per CDR3 protein. The sample lists hundreds of thousands of distinct CDR3 sequences, approximately 15% seen once, with roughly a tenth in the top ten. Sequenced material: blood. All receptors come from a woman between 18 and 29 years old with Graves' hyperthyroidism.

This clonotype was detected a few times. The rearrangement links TRBV7-2 to TRBJ1-2; D not resolved. This CDR3 spans 15 amino acids. Germline V gene data show CDR1 as SGHTA and CDR2 as FQGNSA. The V end was cut by 0 bases, the J end by 2 bases, with 10 bases between. The CDR3 DNA follows: TGTGCCAGCAGCTTAGCGCCCCACACGAACTATGGCTACACCTTC. Protein sequence: CASSLAPHTNYGYTF.

This clonotype came up many times. The DNA for the CDR3 is TGTGCCAGCAGTTTTCGCCCGTTATCCGGGGAGCTGTTTTTT. Its translation: CASSFRPLSGELFF. This chain uses TRBV12-3 or TRBV12-4 with TRBJ2-2; D is ambiguous. V was pared by 3 bases and J by 6 bases, with 11 bases between. The CDR3 has 14 residues.

This clonotype was seen at least ten times. The chain has TRBV3-1 and TRBJ2-7; 9 nucleotides line up with TRBD2. Germline V lookup: CDR1 LGHDT, CDR2 YNNKEL (reference sequence). The length of the CDR3 is 15 residues. The trim removed 6 bases at V and 4 bases at J, leaving 10 bases unmatched. The CDR3: CASRRRLAEQYEQYF. The CDR3 region has the DNA TGTGCCAGCAGGCGACGACTAGCGGAACAATACGAGCAGTACTTC.

There are many counts of this clonotype. This rearrangement joins TRBV30 to TRBJ2-7; no clear D gene. Trimming shortened V by 3 bases and J by 0 bases, and 9 bases separated the two germline ends. Looked up from germline, CDR1 is GTSNPN and CDR2 is SVGIG (reference sequence). CDR3 size: 13 residues. The CDR3 loop is CAWRPRSSYEQYF. CDR3 in DNA: TGTGCCTGGAGGCCCAGGAGCTCCTACGAGCAGTACTTC.

The DNA for the CDR3 is TGTGCCAGCACCCCCACGGTTCGGGGTCAAGGCTACACCTTC. It specifies CASTPTVRGQGYTF. The chain recombines TRBV16 with TRBJ1-2; D gene ambiguous. V shed 7 bases and J shed 8 bases, with 20 bases lying between them. CDR3 length: 14 amino acids. Germline V gene data show CDR1 as KGHSY and CDR2 as FQNENV.

This chain joins TRBV28 and TRBJ1-5; D uncertain. The CDR3 contains 14 residues. In germline, CDR1 is MDHEN, CDR2 SYDVKM. Trimming removed 5 bases from V and 0 bases from J, with 8 bases in between. The CDR3 sequence is CASSNNLSNQPQHF. The CDR3 DNA is TGTGCCAGCAGTAATAATCTTAGCAATCAGCCCCAGCATTTT.

This clonotype was counted ten times or more. The chain has TRBV5-1 and TRBJ2-7; a weak D match, TRBD1 (5 bases). This CDR3 contains 13 residues. V was pared by 2 bases and J by 6 bases, with 12 bases between. Germline V CDR1 and CDR2: SGHRS, YFSETQ. CDR3 residues: CASSFETVIEQYF. The CDR3 coding sequence is TGCGCCAGCAGCTTTGAGACAGTTATCGAGCAGTACTTC.

The sample holds a few counts of this clonotype. The chain links TRBV7-3 to TRBJ1-3; D not resolved. The germline V gene encodes CDR1 SGHTA and CDR2 FQGTGA. Trimming left V 4 bases short and J 4 bases short, with 8 bases between. This CDR3 has 13 amino acids. The CDR3 region is CASSSSHGNTIYF. The CDR3 DNA reads as TGTGCCAGCAGCTCTTCCCACGGAAACACCATATATTTT.

This clonotype came up many times. This chain links TRBV20-1 with TRBJ2-1; D is ambiguous. The CDR3 is made up of 13 amino acids. Germline values: CDR1 DFQATT, CDR2 SNEGSKA (reference sequence). The V gene lost 4 bases and the J gene lost 10 bases, with 17 bases spanning the gap. The DNA of the CDR3 is TGCAGTGCTAAAAGTGGCACCGTAGTCGAGCAGTTCTTC. It is translated as CSAKSGTVVEQFF.

This clonotype turned up a few times. The J gene is TRBJ2-7, the V gene TRBV7-9; 7 nucleotides align to TRBD2. In germline, CDR1 is SEHNR, CDR2 FQNEAQ (reference sequence). This CDR3 is built from 17 residues. V trimming: 8 bases; J trimming: 0 bases; junction bases outside the gene matches: 16. The CDR3 spells CASVGHGPRGSSYEQYF. For the CDR3, the DNA is TGTGCCAGCGTGGGTCACGGCCCGCGGGGGAGCTCCTACGAGCAGTACTTC.

V is TRBV6-2 or TRBV6-3 and J is TRBJ1-1, with D hard to call. The CDR3 has 12 amino acids. V lost 6 bases and J lost 12, with 17 bases in between. The germline V gene has CDR1 MNHEY and CDR2 SVGEGT. The CDR3 reads CASSSRQPGTFF. The CDR3 nucleotides read TGTGCCAGCAGCTCCCGACAACCAGGAACTTTCTTT.

This clonotype was picked up many times. This chain uses TRBV12-3 or TRBV12-4 with TRBJ1-5; no firm D call. V gave up 1 base and J gave up 1 base, with 17 bases separating them. This CDR3 contains 18 residues. CDR3 residues: CASSLVAPGLRSNQPQHF. DNA for the CDR3: TGTGCCAGCAGTTTAGTAGCCCCAGGCCTTCGGAGCAATCAGCCCCAGCATTTT.

The chain recombines TRBV30 with TRBJ2-3, with 9 bases that match TRBD1. The CDR3 contains 13 residues. Germline-derived CDR1 and CDR2 are GTSNPN and SVGIG (reference sequence). This chain's CDR3 is CARTGASTDTQYF. DNA of the CDR3: TGTGCTCGGACAGGGGCTTCCACAGATACGCAGTATTTT.

This clonotype was counted at least ten times. The chain recombines TRBV20-1 with TRBJ2-7; 7 positions agree with TRBD1. The V and J ends lost 0 bases and 0 bases, in that order; junction bases with no gene match: 5. The CDR3 sequence is 15 residues long. Germline V CDR1 and CDR2: DFQATT, SNEGSKA (reference sequence). Here the CDR3 DNA reads TGCAGTGCTAGAGATAGGGGGACAGCCTCCTACGAGCAGTACTTC. It translates to CSARDRGTASYEQYF.

The chain joins TRBV11-3 to TRBJ2-1; D is undetermined. The CDR3 has 13 amino acids. The V gene's germline CDR1 is SGHNT and CDR2 YENEEA. The ends were cut back, 3 bases at V and 14 bases at J, with 17 bases in the middle. The CDR3 region has the DNA TGTGCCAGCAGCTTTCCCCGTTCAAGGAGCAAGTTCTTC. This encodes CASSFPRSRSKFF.

This clonotype has just a few counts. The chain has TRBV9 and TRBJ1-2, with D tentatively TRBD1 (6 bases). The CDR3 contains 19 residues. Between the trimmed V and J ends, which lost 1 base and 2 bases, there was a span of 24 bases. The germline V gene has CDR1 SGDLS and CDR2 YYNGEE. CDR3: CASSVTPQGQIVSNYGYTF. The CDR3 DNA follows: TGTGCCAGCAGCGTAACCCCACAGGGCCAGATAGTATCCAACTATGGCTACACCTTC.

The sample holds many counts of this clonotype. This chain links TRBV3-1 with TRBJ2-1; D is perhaps TRBD2 (5 bases). V dropped 0 bases and J dropped 6 bases, with 12 bases sitting between them. From germline, CDR1 is LGHDT and CDR2 YNNKEL (reference sequence). The CDR3 covers 15 residues. CDR3 nucleotides: TGTGCCAGCAGCCAAGATCGGCTAGCCGGCAATGAGCAGTTCTTC. This encodes CASSQDRLAGNEQFF.

This clonotype was seen many times. The CDR3 loop reads CAISEPWTGEETQYF. The CDR3 bases are TGTGCCATCAGTGAGCCCTGGACAGGGGAAGAGACCCAGTACTTC. The chain is built from TRBV10-3 and TRBJ2-5, with 9 bases that match TRBD1. The V gene's germline CDR1 is ENHRY and CDR2 SYGVKD. The CDR3 consists of 15 residues. V was clipped by 2 bases and J by 3 bases; unmatched bases: 4.

There are many counts of this clonotype. The CDR3 region is CAISEWNRGADGYTF. As DNA, the CDR3 is TGTGCCATCAGTGAGTGGAACAGGGGAGCCGATGGCTACACCTTC. The chain joins TRBV10-3 to TRBJ1-2, with 7 bases matching TRBD1. V shed 1 base and J 6 bases; nucleotides not matched to a gene: 8. The CDR3 is 15 residues long. Germline-derived CDR1 and CDR2 are ENHRY and SYGVKD.

This clonotype was counted between two and nine times. Germline is not matched at one junction end, which may reflect a read error. The chain combines TRBV6-1 with TRBJ1-4; maybe TRBD1 (6 bases). The CDR3 extends over 14 amino acids. Germline-derived CDR1 and CDR2 are MNHNS and SASEGT. CDR3 amino acids: CASSRTATNEELFF. CDR3 DNA sequence: TGTGCCAGCAGCAGGACAGCAACTAATGAAGAACTGTTTTTT.

CDR3 DNA sequence: TGTGCCAGCAGTATCGCCATAGCGGGATCGTGGTTCTTC. Its translation is CASSIAIAGSWFF. The chain is built from TRBV28 and TRBJ2-1; TRBD2 matches 8 bases. The CDR3 length is 13 residues. V dropped 5 bases and J dropped 15; count of bases not matched to a gene: 12. Germline lookup yields CDR1 MDHEN and CDR2 SYDVKM.

V usage is TRBV12-3 or TRBV12-4 and J usage is TRBJ2-7; 9 bases fit TRBD2. The V segment lost 7 bases and the J segment 2 bases; nucleotides outside the gene matches: 12. The CDR3 contains 16 residues. The CDR3 protein is CASILIRREGPYEQYF. In DNA, the CDR3 is TGTGCCAGCATCCTAATAAGGCGGGAGGGCCCCTACGAGCAGTACTTC.